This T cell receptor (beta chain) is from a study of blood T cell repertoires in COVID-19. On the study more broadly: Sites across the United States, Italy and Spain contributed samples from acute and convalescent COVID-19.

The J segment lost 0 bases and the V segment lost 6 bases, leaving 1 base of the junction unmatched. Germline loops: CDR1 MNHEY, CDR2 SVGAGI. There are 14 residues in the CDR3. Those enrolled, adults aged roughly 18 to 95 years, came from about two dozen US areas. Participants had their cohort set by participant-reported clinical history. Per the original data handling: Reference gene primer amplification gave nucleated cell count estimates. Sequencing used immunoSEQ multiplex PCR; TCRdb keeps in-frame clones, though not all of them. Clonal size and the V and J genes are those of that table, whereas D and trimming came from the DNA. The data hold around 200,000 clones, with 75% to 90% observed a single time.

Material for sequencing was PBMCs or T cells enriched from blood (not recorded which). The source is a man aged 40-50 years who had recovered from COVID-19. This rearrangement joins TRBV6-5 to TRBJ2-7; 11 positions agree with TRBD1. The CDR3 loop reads CASRGTGGSYEQYF. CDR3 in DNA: TGTGCCAGCAGGGGGACAGGGGGCTCCTACGAGCAGTACTTC.